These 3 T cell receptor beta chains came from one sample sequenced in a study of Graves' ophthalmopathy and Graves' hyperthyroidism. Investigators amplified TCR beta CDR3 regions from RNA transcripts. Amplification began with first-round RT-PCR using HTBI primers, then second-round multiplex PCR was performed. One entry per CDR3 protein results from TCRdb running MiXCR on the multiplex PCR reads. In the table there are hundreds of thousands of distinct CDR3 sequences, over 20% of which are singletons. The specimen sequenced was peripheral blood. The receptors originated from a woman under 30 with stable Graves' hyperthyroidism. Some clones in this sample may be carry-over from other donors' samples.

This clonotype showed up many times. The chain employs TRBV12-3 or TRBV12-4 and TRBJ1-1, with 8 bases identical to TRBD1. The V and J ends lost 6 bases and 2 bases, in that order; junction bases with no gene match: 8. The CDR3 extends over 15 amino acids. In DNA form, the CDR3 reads TGTGCCAGCAGCCTCGGACAGGGCGGCAACACTGAAGCTTTCTTT. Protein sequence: CASSLGQGGNTEAFF.

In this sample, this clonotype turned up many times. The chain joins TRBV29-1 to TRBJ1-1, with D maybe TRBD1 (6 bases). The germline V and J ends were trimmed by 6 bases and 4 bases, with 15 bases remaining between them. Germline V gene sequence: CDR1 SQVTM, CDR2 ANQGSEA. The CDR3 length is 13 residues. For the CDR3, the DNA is TGCAGCGTCTTAGGGGGAGAGGGCACTGAAGCTTTCTTT. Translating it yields CSVLGGEGTEAFF.

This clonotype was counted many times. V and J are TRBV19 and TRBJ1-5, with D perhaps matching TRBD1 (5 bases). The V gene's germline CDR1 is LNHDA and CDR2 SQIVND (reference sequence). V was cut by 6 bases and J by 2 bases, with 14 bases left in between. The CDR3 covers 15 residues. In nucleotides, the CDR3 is TGTGCCAGTAGATCGGGCCAGGGCGGCAATCAGCCCCAGCATTTT. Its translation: CASRSGQGGNQPQHF. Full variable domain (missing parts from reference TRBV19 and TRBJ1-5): DGGITQSPKYLFRKEGQNVTLSCEQNLNHDAMYWYRQDPGQGLRLIYYSQIVNDFQKGDIAEGYSVSREKKESFPLTVTSAQKNPTAFYLCASRSGQGGNQPQHFGDGTRLSIL.